Listed here are 17 T cell receptor beta chains from one sample, sequenced in a study of PD-L1 blockade in urothelial cancer. Data came from immunoSEQ multiplex PCR; TCRdb stores just in-frame clones and leaves some out. Among fewer than 35,000 clones, approximately 87% were seen once, and the ten largest hold approximately 4%. Sequenced material: PBMCs, taken around atezolizumab (anti-PD-L1) treatment. The receptor source for this set is a man aged 45-60 years with urothelial cancer.

This clone showed up just once. This chain joins TRBV27 and TRBJ2-6; 7 bases match TRBD1. Per germline, CDR1 MNHEY and CDR2 SMNVEV (reference sequence). The CDR3 length is 17 residues. The junction had 5 bases not matched to a gene; V was cut back by 3 bases and J by 0 bases. The CDR3 reads CASSFYDRASGANVLTF. The CDR3 DNA follows: TGTGCCAGCAGTTTCTACGACAGGGCCTCTGGGGCCAACGTCCTGACTTTC.

The chain recombines TRBV13 with TRBJ2-7; 7 nucleotides align to TRBD2. This CDR3 region has 15 residues. The ends lost 5 bases at V and 0 bases at J; junction bases unmatched: 7. Per germline, CDR1 PRHDT and CDR2 FYEKMQ (reference sequence). CDR3 sequence: CASSALGGISYEQYF. The CDR3 region has the DNA TGTGCCAGCAGCGCCCTGGGGGGGATCTCCTACGAGCAGTACTTC.

This clone was found once. The V and J genes are TRBV18 and TRBJ1-3; unclear D gene. V lost 5 bases and J lost 0, with 14 bases in between. The CDR3 runs 16 residues. Germline assignment: CDR1 KGHSH and CDR2 LQKENI. The CDR3 here is CASSFDQAISGNTIYF. The CDR3 nucleotides read TGTGCCAGCTCATTCGATCAGGCCATCTCTGGAAACACCATATATTTT.

This clone was observed once. This chain joins TRBV7-6 and TRBJ1-3; tentatively, D is TRBD1 (6 bases). CDR3 length equals 16 residues. The germline gives CDR1 SGHVS, CDR2 FNYEAQ. Trimming took off 3 bases at V and 3 bases at J, with 15 bases between the two ends. CDR3 residues: CASSFGDRQGGNTIYF. CDR3 coding DNA: TGTGCCAGCAGCTTTGGAGACAGGCAGGGTGGAAACACCATATATTTT.

The chain combines TRBV30 with TRBJ2-3, with D possibly matching TRBD1 (6 bases). The V and J ends lost 5 bases and 1 base respectively, with 16 bases between them. The CDR3 covers 15 residues. Looked up from germline, CDR1 is GTSNPN and CDR2 is SVGIG (reference sequence). CDR3 bases: TGTGCCTGGCATCAGGGGCGCGTGGGCACAGATACGCAGTATTTT. Protein sequence: CAWHQGRVGTDTQYF.

V and J are TRBV4-1 and TRBJ2-2; tentative D call: TRBD1 (7 bases). V lost 3 bases and J lost 0, with 14 bases in between. This CDR3 is 17 amino acids long. Germline loops: CDR1 MGHRA, CDR2 YSYEKL. The CDR3 bases are TGCGCCAGCAGCCAGACAGGGACGGGAGCGAACACCGGGGAGCTGTTTTTT. It is translated as CASSQTGTGANTGELFF.

The V gene is TRBV19, the J gene TRBJ1-2; possible D gene TRBD1, 6 bases. Germline V lookup: CDR1 LNHDA, CDR2 SQIVND (reference sequence). The CDR3 length is 16 residues. The V gene lost 5 bases and the J gene lost 1 base, with 17 bases spanning the gap. The CDR3 is CASSLPGTKSNYGYTF. CDR3 coding DNA: TGTGCCAGTAGTCTTCCCGGGACAAAGAGTAACTATGGCTACACCTTC.

The gene calls are TRBV6-1 and TRBJ2-2; 9 bases line up with TRBD1. With V trimmed by 4 bases and J by 5 bases, 8 bases remained unmatched. The length of the CDR3 is 16 residues. Germline V gene data show CDR1 as MNHNS and CDR2 as SASEGT. The CDR3 spells CASSVVGTGPTGELFF. As DNA, the CDR3 is TGTGCCAGCAGTGTCGTCGGGACAGGGCCAACCGGGGAGCTGTTTTTT.

The V and J genes are TRBV7-9 and TRBJ2-6, with D perhaps TRBD2 (5 bases). This CDR3 is built from 17 residues. From germline, CDR1 is SEHNR and CDR2 FQNEAQ (reference sequence). V lost 7 bases to trimming and J lost 0 bases, with 16 bases between them. As DNA, the CDR3 is TGTGCCAGCACCAAATGGAGGCCCAGCTCTGGGGCCAACGTCCTGACTTTC. This translates into CASTKWRPSSGANVLTF.

This chain uses TRBV13 with TRBJ1-2; possible D gene TRBD1, 6 bases. The V end lost 0 bases, the J end lost 6 bases, and 17 bases lay between the germline ends. The V gene's germline CDR1 is PRHDT and CDR2 FYEKMQ (reference sequence). The length of the CDR3 is 16 residues. The CDR3 sequence is CASSLGGTRKTDGYTF. In DNA form, the CDR3 reads TGTGCCAGCAGCTTAGGAGGGACAAGGAAGACCGATGGCTACACCTTC.

This chain links TRBV7-7 with TRBJ2-1; TRBD2 agrees at 8 bases. The CDR3 consists of 14 residues. With V trimmed by 3 bases and J by 7 bases, 5 bases remained unmatched. Germline CDR1 is SSHAT and CDR2 is FNYEAQ (reference sequence). The chain's CDR3 is CASSLGLDRNEQFF. As DNA, the CDR3 is TGTGCCAGCAGCTTGGGACTAGACAGAAATGAGCAGTTCTTC.

This rearrangement joins TRBV5-1 to TRBJ2-3; 7 bases match TRBD2. Germline CDR1 is SGHRS and CDR2 is YFSETQ. The CDR3 is made up of 14 amino acids. Trimming at V came to 1 base and at J to 5 bases, leaving 4 bases not matched to a gene. CDR3 DNA sequence: TGCGCCAGCAGCTTGACAGCGGGAATAGATACGCAGTATTTT. Amino acids: CASSLTAGIDTQYF.

The chain couples TRBV5-1 to TRBJ2-1; no firm D call. V dropped 4 bases and J dropped 8 bases, with 13 bases sitting between them. The length of the CDR3 is 13 residues. From germline, CDR1 is SGHRS and CDR2 YFSETQ. The chain's CDR3 is CASSRPPGDEQFF. CDR3 sequence (DNA): TGCGCCAGCAGCCGGCCCCCAGGCGATGAGCAGTTCTTC.

The V gene is TRBV6-1, the J gene TRBJ1-2; 7 nucleotides align to TRBD1. This CDR3 spans 14 amino acids. Germline V CDR1 and CDR2: MNHNS, SASEGT. The V and J ends lost 6 bases and 1 base, in that order; junction bases with no gene match: 5. CDR3 sequence reads: CASSGGQLNYGYTF. The DNA of the CDR3 is TGTGCCAGCAGCGGGGGACAGCTTAACTATGGCTACACCTTC.

The chain links TRBV14 to TRBJ1-6; weak D call: TRBD1 (6 bases). V was trimmed by 0 bases and J by 10 bases, leaving 19 bases between them. Germline V lookup: CDR1 SGHDN, CDR2 FVKESK. This CDR3 is built from 17 residues. The CDR3 DNA is TGTGCCAGCAGCCAAGATCCAAAAACAGGGTTCACGTCACCCCTCCACTTT. Its protein product is CASSQDPKTGFTSPLHF.

This clone was observed a handful of times. The chain combines TRBV7-9 with TRBJ1-3, with unresolved D. The length of the CDR3 is 13 residues. CDR1 is SEHNR, CDR2 FQNEAQ, per germline (reference sequence). V dropped 5 bases and J dropped 4 bases, with 9 bases sitting between them. The CDR3 loop reads CASSPGFGNTIYF. The DNA of the CDR3 is TGTGCCAGCAGCCCCGGTTTCGGAAACACCATATATTTT.

The V and J genes are TRBV7-9 and TRBJ2-5; D is unresolved. CDR3 size: 14 residues. Germline CDR1 SEHNR, CDR2 FQNEAQ (reference sequence). V lost 5 bases, J lost 5 bases, and 15 bases lay in between. The CDR3 protein is CASSPTQLSETQYF. The DNA of the CDR3 is TGTGCCAGCAGCCCTACACAGTTGTCGGAGACCCAGTACTTC.